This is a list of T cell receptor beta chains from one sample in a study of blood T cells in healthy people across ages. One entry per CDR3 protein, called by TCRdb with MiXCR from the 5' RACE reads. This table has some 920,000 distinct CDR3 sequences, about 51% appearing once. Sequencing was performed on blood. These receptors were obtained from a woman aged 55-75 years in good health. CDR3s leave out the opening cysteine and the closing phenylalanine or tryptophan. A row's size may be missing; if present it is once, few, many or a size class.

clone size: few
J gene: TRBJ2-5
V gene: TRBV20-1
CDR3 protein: RTGQETQY

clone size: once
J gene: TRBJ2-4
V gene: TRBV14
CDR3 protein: ASSSRTRTKNIQY

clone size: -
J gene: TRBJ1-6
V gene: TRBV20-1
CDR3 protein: SATPGKNNSPLH

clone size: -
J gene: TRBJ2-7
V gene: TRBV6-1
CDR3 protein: ASNSDTYEQY

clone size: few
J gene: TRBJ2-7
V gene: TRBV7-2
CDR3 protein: ASSYVGGSPRNEQY

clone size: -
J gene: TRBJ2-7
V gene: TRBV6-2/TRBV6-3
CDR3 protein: ASISASSYEQY

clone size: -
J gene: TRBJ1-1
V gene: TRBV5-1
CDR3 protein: ASNRQGLHTEAF

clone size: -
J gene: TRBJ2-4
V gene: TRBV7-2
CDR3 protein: ASSLRASGAGGQY

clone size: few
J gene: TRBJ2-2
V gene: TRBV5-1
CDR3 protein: ASSLDNWRTGELF

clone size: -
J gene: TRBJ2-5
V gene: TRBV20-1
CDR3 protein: SARDIGVQQY

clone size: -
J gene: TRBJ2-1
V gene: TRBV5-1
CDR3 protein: ASRNGLATLDEQF

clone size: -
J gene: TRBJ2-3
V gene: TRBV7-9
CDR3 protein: ASSLNLAGVGGAWDTQY

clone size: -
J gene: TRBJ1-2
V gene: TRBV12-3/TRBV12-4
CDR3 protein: ASSNTGTVYGYT

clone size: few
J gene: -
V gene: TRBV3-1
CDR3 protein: ASSQLSGGTQY

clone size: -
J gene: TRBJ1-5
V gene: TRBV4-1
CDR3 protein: ASSLPDSYQPQH

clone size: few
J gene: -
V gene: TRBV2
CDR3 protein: ASSLITGEHEQY

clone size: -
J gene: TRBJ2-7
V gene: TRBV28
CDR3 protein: ATKDRARKFNYEQY

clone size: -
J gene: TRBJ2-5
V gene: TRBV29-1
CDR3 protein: SVGVLGQEETQY

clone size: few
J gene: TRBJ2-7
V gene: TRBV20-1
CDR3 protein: SAPGPRVEQY

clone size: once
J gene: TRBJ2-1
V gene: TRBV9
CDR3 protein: ASSAATTINNEQF

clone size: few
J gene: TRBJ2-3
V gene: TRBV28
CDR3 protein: ASSLLRRVAGTDTQY

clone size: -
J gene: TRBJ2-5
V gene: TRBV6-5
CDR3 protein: DSRTGSGLKTQY

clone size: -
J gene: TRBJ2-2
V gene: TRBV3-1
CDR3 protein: ASSRTSAGELF

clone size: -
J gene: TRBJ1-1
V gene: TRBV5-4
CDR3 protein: ASSLDRVREAF

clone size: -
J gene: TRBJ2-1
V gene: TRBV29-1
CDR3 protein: SVVQGTYNEQF

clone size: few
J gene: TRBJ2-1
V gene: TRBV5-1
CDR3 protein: ASSLELAGGLREQF

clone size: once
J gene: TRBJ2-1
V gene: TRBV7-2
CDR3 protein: ASSSIAGEGNEQF

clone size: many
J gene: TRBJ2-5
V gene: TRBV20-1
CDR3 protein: SAWASHQETQY

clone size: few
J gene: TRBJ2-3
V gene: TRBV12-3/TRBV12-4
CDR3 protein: ASSHRRAGTDTQY

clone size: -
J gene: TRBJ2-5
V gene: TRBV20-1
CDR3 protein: SAPRGGPTQY

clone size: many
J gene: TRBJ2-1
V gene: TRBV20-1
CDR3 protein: SALKPGTSGNNEQF

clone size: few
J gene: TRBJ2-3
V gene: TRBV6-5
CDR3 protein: ASRGGGASTQY

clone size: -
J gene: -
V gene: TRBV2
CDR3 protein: ASKRDRGDYEQY

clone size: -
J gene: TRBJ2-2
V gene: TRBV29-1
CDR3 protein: RDRGTANTGELF

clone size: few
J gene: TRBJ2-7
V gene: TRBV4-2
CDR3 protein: ASSQAWGGSYEQY

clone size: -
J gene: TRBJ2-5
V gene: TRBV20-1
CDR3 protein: SGALKVQY

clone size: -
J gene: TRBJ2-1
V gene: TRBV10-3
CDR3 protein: AIRGQGAGNEQF

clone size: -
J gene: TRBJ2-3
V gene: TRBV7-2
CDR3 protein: ASSLDRSSIDTQY

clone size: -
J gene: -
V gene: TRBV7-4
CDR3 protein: ASSPTGQGEGDEQY

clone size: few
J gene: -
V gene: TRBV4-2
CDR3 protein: ASSQTRMSGSYEQY

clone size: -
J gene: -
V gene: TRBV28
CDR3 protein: ASQLLSRRGEQY

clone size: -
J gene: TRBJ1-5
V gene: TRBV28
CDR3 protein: ASTGGNSNQPQH

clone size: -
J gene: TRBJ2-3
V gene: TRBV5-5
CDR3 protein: ASSPDTGANTQY

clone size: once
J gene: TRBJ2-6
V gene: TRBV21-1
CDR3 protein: VQTGANVLT

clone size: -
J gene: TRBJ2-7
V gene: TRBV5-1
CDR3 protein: ASSPAQYSSYEQY

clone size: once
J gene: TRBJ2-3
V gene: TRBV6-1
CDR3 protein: ASSEAGSRGTDTQY

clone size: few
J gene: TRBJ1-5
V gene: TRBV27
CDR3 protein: ASSVRGDQPQH

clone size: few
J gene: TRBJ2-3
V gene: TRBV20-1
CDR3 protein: SARGREFPADTQY

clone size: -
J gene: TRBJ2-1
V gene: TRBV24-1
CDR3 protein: ATSVPGSNYNEQF

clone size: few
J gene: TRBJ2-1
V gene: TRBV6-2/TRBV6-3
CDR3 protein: ASRRIVRDRGNEQF

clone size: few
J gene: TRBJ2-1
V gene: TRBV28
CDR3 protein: ASITSTYNEQF

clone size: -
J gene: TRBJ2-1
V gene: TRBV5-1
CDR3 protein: ASSLTLRVGNEQF